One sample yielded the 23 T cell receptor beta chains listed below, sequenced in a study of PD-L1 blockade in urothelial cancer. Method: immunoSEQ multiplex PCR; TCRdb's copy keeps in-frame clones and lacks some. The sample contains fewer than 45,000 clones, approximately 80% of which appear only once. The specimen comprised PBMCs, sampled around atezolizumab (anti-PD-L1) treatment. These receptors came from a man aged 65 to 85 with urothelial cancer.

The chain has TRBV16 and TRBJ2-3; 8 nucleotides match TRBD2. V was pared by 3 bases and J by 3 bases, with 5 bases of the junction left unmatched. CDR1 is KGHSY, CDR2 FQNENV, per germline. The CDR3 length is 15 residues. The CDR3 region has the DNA TGTGCCAGCAGCCATCCCGGGGGGGCGACAGATACGCAGTATTTT. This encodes CASSHPGGATDTQYF.

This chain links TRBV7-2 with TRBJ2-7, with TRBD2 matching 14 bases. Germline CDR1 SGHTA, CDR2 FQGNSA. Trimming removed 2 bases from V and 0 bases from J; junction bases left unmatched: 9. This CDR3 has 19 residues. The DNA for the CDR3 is TGTGCCAGCAGCTTATCCGGGACTAGCGGGGGCCTTAGCTCCTACGAGCAGTACTTC. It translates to CASSLSGTSGGLSSYEQYF.

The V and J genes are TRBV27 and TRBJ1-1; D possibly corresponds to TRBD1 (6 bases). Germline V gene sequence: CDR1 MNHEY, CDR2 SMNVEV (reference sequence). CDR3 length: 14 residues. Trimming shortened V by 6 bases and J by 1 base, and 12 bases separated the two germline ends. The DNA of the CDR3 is TGTGCCAGCAGACAGGGCCTTGAGAACACTGAAGCTTTCTTT. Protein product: CASRQGLENTEAFF.

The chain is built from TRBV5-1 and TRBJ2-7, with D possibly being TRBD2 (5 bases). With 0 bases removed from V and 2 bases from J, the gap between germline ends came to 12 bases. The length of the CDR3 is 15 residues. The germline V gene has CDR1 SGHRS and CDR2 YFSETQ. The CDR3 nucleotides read TGCGCCAGCAGCTTGGCCTCGGGGTCCCCCTACGAGCAGTACTTC. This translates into CASSLASGSPYEQYF.

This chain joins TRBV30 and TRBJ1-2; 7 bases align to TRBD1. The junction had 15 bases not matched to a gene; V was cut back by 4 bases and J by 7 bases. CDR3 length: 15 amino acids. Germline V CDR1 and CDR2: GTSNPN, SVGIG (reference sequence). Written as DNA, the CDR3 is TGTGCCTGGACCACGGGACAGCGGATCGGTCGTGGCTACACCTTC. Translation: CAWTTGQRIGRGYTF.

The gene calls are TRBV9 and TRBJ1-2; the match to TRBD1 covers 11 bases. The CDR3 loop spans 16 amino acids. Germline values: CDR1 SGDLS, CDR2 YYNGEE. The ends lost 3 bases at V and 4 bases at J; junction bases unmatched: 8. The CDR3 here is CASSGSGQGVSYGYTF. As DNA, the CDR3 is TGTGCCAGCAGCGGGTCGGGACAGGGGGTTTCCTATGGCTACACCTTC.

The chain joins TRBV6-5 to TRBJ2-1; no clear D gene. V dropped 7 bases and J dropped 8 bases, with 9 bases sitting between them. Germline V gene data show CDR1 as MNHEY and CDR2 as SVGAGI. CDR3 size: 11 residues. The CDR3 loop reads CASTAQDEQFF. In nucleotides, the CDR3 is TGTGCCAGCACCGCGCAGGATGAGCAGTTCTTC.

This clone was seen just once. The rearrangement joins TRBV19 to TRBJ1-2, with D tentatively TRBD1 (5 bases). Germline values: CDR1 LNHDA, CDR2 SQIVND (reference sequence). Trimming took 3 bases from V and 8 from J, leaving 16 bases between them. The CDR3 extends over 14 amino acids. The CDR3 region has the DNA TGTGCCAGTAGTATCCCGGGACTTCCAAGCGGCTACACCTTC. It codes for CASSIPGLPSGYTF.

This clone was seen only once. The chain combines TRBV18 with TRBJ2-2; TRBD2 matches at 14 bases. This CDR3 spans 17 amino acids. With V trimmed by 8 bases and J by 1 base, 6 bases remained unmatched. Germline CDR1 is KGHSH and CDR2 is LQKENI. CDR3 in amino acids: CASAGTSGSVNTGELFF. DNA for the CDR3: TGTGCCAGCGCTGGGACTAGCGGGAGCGTGAACACCGGGGAGCTGTTTTTT.

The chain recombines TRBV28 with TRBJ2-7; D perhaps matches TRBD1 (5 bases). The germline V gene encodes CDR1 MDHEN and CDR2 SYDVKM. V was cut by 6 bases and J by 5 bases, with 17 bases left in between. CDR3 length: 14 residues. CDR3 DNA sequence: TGTGCCAGCAGACTCGAGGCCTGGGGCCACGAGCAGTACTTC. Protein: CASRLEAWGHEQYF.

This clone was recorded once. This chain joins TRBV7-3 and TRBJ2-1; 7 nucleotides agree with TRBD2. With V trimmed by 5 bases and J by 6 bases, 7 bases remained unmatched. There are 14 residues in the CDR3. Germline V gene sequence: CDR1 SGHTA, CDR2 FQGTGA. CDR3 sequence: CASSPTSDTNEQFF. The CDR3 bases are TGTGCCAGCAGCCCCACTAGCGACACCAATGAGCAGTTCTTC.

Here the CDR3 reads CASSTEGSQETQYF. The CDR3 DNA sequence: TGCGCCAGCAGTACGGAGGGGAGTCAAGAGACCCAGTACTTC. This chain joins TRBV5-1 and TRBJ2-5; D may be TRBD2 (6 bases). The CDR3 length is 14 residues. Germline V gene data show CDR1 as SGHRS and CDR2 as YFSETQ. The V and J ends lost 5 bases and 2 bases respectively, with 13 bases between them. The complete variable domain, with remaining parts taken from reference TRBV5-1 and TRBJ2-5, reads KAGVTQTPRYLIKTRGQQVTLSCSPISGHRSVSWYQQTPGQGLQFLFEYFSETQRNKGNFPGRFSGRQFSNSRSEMNVSTLELGDSALYLCASSTEGSQETQYFGPGTRLLVL.

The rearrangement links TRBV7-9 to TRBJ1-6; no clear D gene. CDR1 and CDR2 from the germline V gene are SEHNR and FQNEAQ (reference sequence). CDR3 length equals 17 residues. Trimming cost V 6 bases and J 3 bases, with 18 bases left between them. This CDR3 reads CASSPTPRSFYNSPLHF. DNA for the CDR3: TGTGCCAGCAGTCCCACACCCAGATCTTTCTATAATTCACCCCTCCACTTT.

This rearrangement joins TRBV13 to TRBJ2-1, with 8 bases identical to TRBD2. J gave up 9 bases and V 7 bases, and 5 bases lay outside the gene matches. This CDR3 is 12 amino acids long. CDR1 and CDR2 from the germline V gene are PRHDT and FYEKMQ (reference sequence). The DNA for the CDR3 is TGTGCCAGCATCTCTCGGGGGGGTGAGCAGTTCTTC. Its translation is CASISRGGEQFF.

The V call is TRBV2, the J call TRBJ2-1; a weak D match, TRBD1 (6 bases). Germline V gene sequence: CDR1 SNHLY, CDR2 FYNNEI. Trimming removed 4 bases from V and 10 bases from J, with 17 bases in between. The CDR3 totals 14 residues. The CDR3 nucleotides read TGTGCCAGCAGTGGTCGCAGGGGATTCAGCGAGCAGTTCTTC. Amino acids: CASSGRRGFSEQFF.

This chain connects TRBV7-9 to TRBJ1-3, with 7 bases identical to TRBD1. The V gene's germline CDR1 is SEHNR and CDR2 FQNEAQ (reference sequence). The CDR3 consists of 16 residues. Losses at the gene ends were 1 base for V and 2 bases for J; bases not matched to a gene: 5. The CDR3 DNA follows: TGTGCCAGCAGCTTAGGACAGGGTTCTACTGGAAACACCATATATTTT. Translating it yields CASSLGQGSTGNTIYF.

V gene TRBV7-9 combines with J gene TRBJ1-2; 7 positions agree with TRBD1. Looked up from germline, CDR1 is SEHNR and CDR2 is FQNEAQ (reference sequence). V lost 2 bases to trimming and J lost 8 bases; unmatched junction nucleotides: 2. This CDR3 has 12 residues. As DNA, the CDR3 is TGTGCCAGCAGCTTACAGGGGGAGGGCTACACCTTC. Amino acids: CASSLQGEGYTF.

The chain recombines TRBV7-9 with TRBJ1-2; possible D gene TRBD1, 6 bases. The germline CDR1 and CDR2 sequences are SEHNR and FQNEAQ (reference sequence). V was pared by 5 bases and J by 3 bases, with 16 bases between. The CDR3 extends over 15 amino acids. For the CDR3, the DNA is TGTGCCAGCAGCACAAACAGGGTAGTAGACTATGGCTACACCTTC. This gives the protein CASSTNRVVDYGYTF. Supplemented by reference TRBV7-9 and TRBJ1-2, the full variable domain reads DTGVSQNPRHKITKRGQNVTFRCDPISEHNRLYWYRQTLGQGPEFLTYFQNEAQLEKSRLLSDRFSAERPKGSFSTLEIQRTEQGDSAMYLCASSTNRVVDYGYTFGSGTRLTVV.

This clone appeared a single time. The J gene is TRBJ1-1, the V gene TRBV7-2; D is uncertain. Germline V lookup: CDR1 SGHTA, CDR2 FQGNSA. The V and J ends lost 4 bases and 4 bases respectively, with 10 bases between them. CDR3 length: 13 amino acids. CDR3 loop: CASSSGWRTEAFF. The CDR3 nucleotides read TGTGCCAGCAGCTCCGGGTGGCGCACTGAAGCTTTCTTT.

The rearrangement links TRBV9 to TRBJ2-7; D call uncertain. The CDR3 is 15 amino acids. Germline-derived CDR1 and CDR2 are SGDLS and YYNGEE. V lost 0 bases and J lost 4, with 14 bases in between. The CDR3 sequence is CASSVGLLGVYEQYF. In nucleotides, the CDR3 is TGTGCCAGCAGCGTAGGCCTACTTGGTGTTTACGAGCAGTACTTC.

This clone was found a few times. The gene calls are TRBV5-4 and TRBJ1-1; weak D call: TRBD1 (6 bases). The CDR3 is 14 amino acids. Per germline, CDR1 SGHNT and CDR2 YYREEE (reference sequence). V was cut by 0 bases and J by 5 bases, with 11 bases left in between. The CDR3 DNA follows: TGTGCCAGCAGCTTGGAGACAGGTGGTACTGAAGCTTTCTTT. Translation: CASSLETGGTEAFF.

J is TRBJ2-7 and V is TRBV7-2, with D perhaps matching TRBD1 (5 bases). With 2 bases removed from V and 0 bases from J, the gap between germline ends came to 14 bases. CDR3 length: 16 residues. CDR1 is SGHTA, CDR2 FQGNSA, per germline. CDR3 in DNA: TGTGCCAGCAGCTTAAGGGGCCCAAGAGCCTCCTACGAGCAGTACTTC. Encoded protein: CASSLRGPRASYEQYF.

The CDR3 sequence: CAANRGGSTGELFF. CDR3 DNA: TGTGCCGCAAACAGGGGGGGGAGCACCGGGGAGCTGTTTTTT. The genes are TRBV7-2 and TRBJ2-2; tentative D call: TRBD1 (8 bases). Trimming left V 11 bases short and J 4 bases short, with 17 bases between. The CDR3 has 14 amino acids. Germline V gene lookup returns CDR1 SGHTA and CDR2 FQGNSA. Full variable domain (outside the CDR3, taken from reference TRBV7-2 and TRBJ2-2): GAGVSQSPSNKVTEKGKDVELRCDPISGHTALYWYRQSLGQGLEFLIYFQGNSAPDKSGLPSDRFSAERTGGSVSTLTIQRTQQEDSAVYLCAANRGGSTGELFFGEGSRLTVL.